Following are 22 T cell receptor beta chains from one sample sequenced in a study of blood T cell repertoires in COVID-19. The table came from immunoSEQ multiplex PCR; TCRdb's copy has only in-frame clones and leaves some out. This sample has 250,000 or so clones, with over 75% found just once. The sequencing input was PBMCs or T cells enriched from blood (not recorded which). The receptors derive from a man aged 35-49 years who had recovered from COVID-19.

The chain employs TRBV2 and TRBJ2-7; 12 bases align to TRBD1. V trimming: 7 bases; J trimming: 6 bases; junction bases outside the gene matches: 10. The CDR3 spans 15 residues. Germline V lookup: CDR1 SNHLY, CDR2 FYNNEI. CDR3 DNA sequence: TGTGCCAGCACGGTAGTCCGGGACAGGGGGCCCGAGCAGTACTTC. It specifies CASTVVRDRGPEQYF.

This clone was counted between two and nine times. CDR3 loop: CASIFGRDRASPLHF. Written as DNA, the CDR3 is TGTGCCAGCATTTTCGGCCGGGACAGGGCTTCACCCCTCCACTTT. The gene calls are TRBV2 and TRBJ1-6; the match to TRBD1 covers 9 bases. V shed 7 bases, J shed 9 bases, and the junction held 10 bases outside the gene matches. The germline gives CDR1 SNHLY, CDR2 FYNNEI. The CDR3 is 15 amino acids.

The chain links TRBV7-6 to TRBJ2-7, with 7 positions matching TRBD2. CDR1 is SGHVS, CDR2 FNYEAQ, per germline. The V gene end was trimmed by 2 bases and the J gene end by 0 bases; junction bases not matched to a gene: 10. The CDR3 contains 17 residues. DNA of the CDR3: TGTGCCAGCAGCTTACCTAGAAGCGGGGAAGACTCCTACGAGCAGTACTTC. Translating it yields CASSLPRSGEDSYEQYF.

This rearrangement joins TRBV28 to TRBJ2-1; 8 bases match TRBD2. CDR1 and CDR2 (germline): MDHEN, SYDVKM. The CDR3 spans 16 residues. V was clipped by 3 bases and J by 8 bases; unmatched bases: 12. The CDR3 here is CASSFFIGRAGDEQFF. Written as DNA, the CDR3 is TGTGCCAGCAGTTTCTTCATCGGGAGGGCCGGCGATGAGCAGTTCTTC.

The chain couples TRBV6-5 to TRBJ1-2; perhaps TRBD1 as D (6 bases). Germline CDR1 and CDR2: MNHEY and SVGAGI. The CDR3 runs to 14 residues. V was clipped by 6 bases and J by 2 bases, with 13 bases between them. The CDR3 DNA is TGTGCCAGCAGGGACAGAGTCTCGAACTATGGCTACACCTTC. Translated: CASRDRVSNYGYTF.

The chain joins TRBV5-1 to TRBJ1-1; TRBD1 matches at 9 bases. Trimming at V came to 4 bases and at J to 3 bases, leaving 4 bases not matched to a gene. Germline values: CDR1 SGHRS, CDR2 YFSETQ. The CDR3 runs to 14 residues. The CDR3 loop reads CASSRGDRDTEAFF. In DNA, the CDR3 is TGCGCCAGCAGCCGGGGGGACAGGGACACTGAAGCTTTCTTT.

This clone has a single count. This rearrangement joins TRBV11-1 to TRBJ2-5; TRBD2 might be the D (5 bases). Germline loops: CDR1 SGHAT, CDR2 FQDESV (reference sequence). The V end was cut by 3 bases, the J end by 1 base, with 12 bases between. The CDR3 contains 15 residues. CDR3: CASSFWGAVQETQYF. As DNA, the CDR3 is TGTGCCAGCAGCTTCTGGGGAGCAGTCCAAGAGACCCAGTACTTC.

The chain is built from TRBV2 and TRBJ1-3; no clear D. This CDR3 spans 12 amino acids. Germline CDR1 is SNHLY and CDR2 is FYNNEI. Trimming removed 7 bases at V and 4 bases at J, with 8 bases between. CDR3 region: CASTQEGNTIYF. CDR3 nucleotide sequence: TGTGCCAGCACCCAGGAAGGAAACACCATATATTTT.

A single count supports this clone. The gene calls are TRBV10-3 and TRBJ2-1; 16 bases align to TRBD2. J gave up 8 bases and V 11 bases, and 3 bases lay outside the gene matches. This CDR3 has 13 residues. Germline V lookup: CDR1 ENHRY, CDR2 SYGVKD. CDR3 residues: CAFGTSGGDEQFF. The CDR3 nucleotides read TGTGCCTTCGGGACTAGCGGGGGGGATGAGCAGTTCTTC.

The V and J genes are TRBV28 and TRBJ2-3; TRBD1 agrees at 7 bases. Unmatched junction bases numbered 12, after V lost 6 bases and J lost 0 bases. The CDR3 has 17 residues. Germline V gene data show CDR1 as MDHEN and CDR2 as SYDVKM. The CDR3 coding sequence is TGTGCCAGCAGCTTACAGGGGAAGGGGCCTAGCACAGATACGCAGTATTTT. Protein product: CASSLQGKGPSTDTQYF. The full variable domain, its missing parts supplied by reference TRBV28 and TRBJ2-3, is DVKVTQSSRYLVKRTGEKVFLECVQDMDHENMFWYRQDPGLGLRLIYFSYDVKMKEKGDIPEGYSVSREKKERFSLILESASTNQTSMYLCASSLQGKGPSTDTQYFGPGTRLTVL.

J is TRBJ1-2 and V is TRBV3-1 (or the pseudogene TRBV3-2); tentatively, D is TRBD1 (6 bases). The CDR3 loop spans 15 amino acids. Per the germline V gene, CDR1 is LGHDT and CDR2 is YNNKEL (reference sequence). Trimming took 4 bases from V and 2 from J, leaving 14 bases between them. In DNA, the CDR3 is TGTGCCAGCAGCCCCACCGACAGGAAAAACTATGGCTACACCTTC. As protein: CASSPTDRKNYGYTF.

The chain combines TRBV6-5 with TRBJ1-1; 10 bases are a match to TRBD1. The CDR3 loop spans 14 amino acids. J lost 6 bases, V lost 4 bases, and 5 bases had no gene match. The germline gives CDR1 MNHEY, CDR2 SVGAGI. Written as DNA, the CDR3 is TGTGCCAGCAGTTCCAGGACAGGGGGGTCTGAAGCTTTCTTT. This codes for CASSSRTGGSEAFF.

The chain is built from TRBV5-6 and TRBJ2-5, with a weak D call TRBD2 (6 bases). Germline lookup yields CDR1 SGHDT and CDR2 YYEEEE. This CDR3 is 16 amino acids long. Trimming stripped 2 bases from V and 4 bases from J, with 18 bases between. The CDR3 nucleotides read TGTGCCAGCAGCTTCCTTACTAGCCGGGGAGTAGAGACCCAGTACTTC. Translated: CASSFLTSRGVETQYF.

The rearrangement uses TRBV5-6 and TRBJ2-3; perhaps TRBD1 as D (6 bases). The germline V gene has CDR1 SGHDT and CDR2 YYEEEE. Trimming shortened V by 2 bases and J by 2 bases, and 21 bases separated the two germline ends. The CDR3 totals 18 residues. CDR3 amino acids: CASSFPGTGSLFTDTQYF. The CDR3, as DNA: TGTGCCAGCAGCTTTCCCGGAACAGGGTCCCTGTTCACAGATACGCAGTATTTT.

The chain couples TRBV5-1 to TRBJ2-2; 8 nucleotides match TRBD1. The CDR3 consists of 16 residues. CDR1 is SGHRS and CDR2 is YFSETQ in the germline V gene. V was clipped by 0 bases and J by 6 bases; unmatched bases: 7. This CDR3 is CASSLEGRGLSGELFF. As DNA, the CDR3 is TGCGCCAGCAGCTTGGAGGGCAGGGGGCTGTCCGGGGAGCTGTTTTTT.

V is TRBV2 and J is TRBJ2-3, with 8 nucleotides matching TRBD2. V was clipped by 6 bases and J by 2 bases; unmatched bases: 4. The CDR3 runs to 14 residues. Germline loops: CDR1 SNHLY, CDR2 FYNNEI. The CDR3, as DNA: TGTGCCAGCAGGGGGGGACTAGACACAGATACGCAGTATTTT. It is translated as CASRGGLDTDTQYF.

The gene calls are TRBV7-9 and TRBJ1-1; TRBD1 aligns across 8 bases. CDR1 and CDR2 (germline): SEHNR, FQNEAQ (reference sequence). The ends lost 2 bases at V and 3 bases at J; junction bases unmatched: 2. The CDR3 is 14 residues long. Here the CDR3 reads CASSLMDRDTEAFF. The CDR3 DNA follows: TGTGCCAGCAGCTTAATGGACAGGGACACTGAAGCTTTCTTT.

The genes are TRBV5-6 and TRBJ1-1; D unresolved. Per germline, CDR1 SGHDT and CDR2 YYEEEE. The CDR3 is 13 residues long. V lost 3 bases and J 1 base, leaving 7 bases between the germline ends. Here the CDR3 DNA reads TGTGCCAGCAGCTACATCGCGAACACTGAAGCTTTCTTT. Protein sequence: CASSYIANTEAFF. The full variable domain, with the rest looked up from reference TRBV5-6 and TRBJ1-1, is DAGVTQSPTHLIKTRGQQVTLRCSPKSGHDTVSWYQQALGQGPQFIFQYYEEEERQRGNFPDRFSGHQFPNYSSELNVNALLLGDSALYLCASSYIANTEAFFGQGTRLTVV.

V gene TRBV6-5 combines with J gene TRBJ2-1; D remains ambiguous. The germline V gene has CDR1 MNHEY and CDR2 SVGAGI. The V end was cut by 6 bases, the J end by 6 bases, with 6 bases between. The CDR3 contains 11 residues. CDR3 residues: CASSRANEQFF. CDR3 DNA sequence: TGTGCCAGCAGCCGCGCCAATGAGCAGTTCTTC.

This clone was seen ten or more times. J is TRBJ2-1 and V is TRBV5-1; possible D gene TRBD2, 5 bases. Trimming took off 1 base at V and 4 bases at J, with 12 bases between the two ends. Per the germline V gene, CDR1 is SGHRS and CDR2 is YFSETQ. The CDR3 runs 15 residues. The DNA for the CDR3 is TGCGCCAGCAGCTTGCTGGTTGGAGGTTACAATGAGCAGTTCTTC. Translated: CASSLLVGGYNEQFF. Full variable domain (outside the CDR3, taken from reference TRBV5-1 and TRBJ2-1): KAGVTQTPRYLIKTRGQQVTLSCSPISGHRSVSWYQQTPGQGLQFLFEYFSETQRNKGNFPGRFSGRQFSNSRSEMNVSTLELGDSALYLCASSLLVGGYNEQFFGPGTRLTVL.

CDR3 sequence (DNA): TGTGCCAGCAGCCACGGGACTAGCGGGTATGAGCAGTTCTTC. Amino acid sequence: CASSHGTSGYEQFF. The V gene is TRBV3-1 (or the pseudogene TRBV3-2), the J gene TRBJ2-1; 12 nucleotides agree with TRBD2. The CDR3 loop spans 14 amino acids. Trimming took 3 bases from V and 8 from J; bases not matched to a gene: 2. The germline V gene has CDR1 LGHDT and CDR2 YNNKEL (reference sequence).

The chain couples TRBV18 to TRBJ1-2; TRBD1 matches at 9 bases. Germline values: CDR1 KGHSH, CDR2 LQKENI. V lost 3 bases to trimming and J lost 0 bases; unmatched junction nucleotides: 8. The CDR3 has 17 amino acids. CDR3 sequence reads: CASSPGTGRGTNYGYTF. In nucleotides, the CDR3 is TGTGCCAGCTCACCGGGGACAGGGAGAGGAACTAACTATGGCTACACCTTC.